This T cell receptor (beta chain) was identified in a study of blood T cell repertoires in COVID-19. Overall study: Samples taken during acute and convalescent COVID-19 were collected in the United States, Italy and Spain. The cDNA or gDNA used as material had been derived from T cells, B-cell-depleted T cells, or PBMCs.

The CDR3 is 11 amino acids. Germline assignment: CDR1 SQVTM and CDR2 ANQGSEA. Authors' methods: Amplification from reference gene primers served as the basis for estimated nucleated cell counts. Clones were sequenced by immunoSEQ multiplex PCR, and TCRdb holds only the in-frame ones, with some missing. V and J calls and clone size are copied from that table; D and trimming were computed from the DNA. Found here are roughly 55,000 clones, around 87% of them singletons; the top ten hold less than 7%. The sample consisted of peripheral blood. This receptor was identified in a man between 60 and 75 years old with active or convalescent COVID-19. V usage is TRBV29-1 and J usage is TRBJ2-1, with D possibly TRBD2 on 6 matching bases. The CDR3 sequence is CRCGTSNEQFF. CDR3 sequence (DNA): TGCAGGTGCGGGACCTCCAATGAGCAGTTCTTC.